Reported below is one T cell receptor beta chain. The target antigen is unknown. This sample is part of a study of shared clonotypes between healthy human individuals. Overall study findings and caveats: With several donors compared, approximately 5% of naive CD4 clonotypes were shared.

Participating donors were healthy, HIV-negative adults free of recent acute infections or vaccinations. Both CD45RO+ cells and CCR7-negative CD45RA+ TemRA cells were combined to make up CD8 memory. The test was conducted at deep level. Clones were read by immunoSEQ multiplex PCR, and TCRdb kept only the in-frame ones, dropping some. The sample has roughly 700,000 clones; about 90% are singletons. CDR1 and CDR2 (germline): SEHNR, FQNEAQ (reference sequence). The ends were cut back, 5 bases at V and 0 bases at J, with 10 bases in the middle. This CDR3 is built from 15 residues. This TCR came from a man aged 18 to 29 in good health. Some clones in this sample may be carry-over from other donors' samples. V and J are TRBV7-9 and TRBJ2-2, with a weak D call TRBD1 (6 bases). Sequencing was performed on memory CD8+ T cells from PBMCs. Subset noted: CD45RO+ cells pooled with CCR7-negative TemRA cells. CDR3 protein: CASSQGSANTGELFF. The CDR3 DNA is TGTGCCAGCAGCCAGGGGAGTGCGAACACCGGGGAGCTGTTTTTT.